One sample yielded the 20 T cell receptor beta chains listed below, sequenced in a study of regulatory T cells in long-lasting Graves disease. Through Arm-PCR of CDR3 regions and iRepertoire HTBI primers, TCR beta libraries were built. A single record per CDR3 protein comes from TCRdb applying MiXCR to the multiplex PCR reads. The data show 450,000 or so distinct CDR3 sequences, around 21% seen once. Time point meaning: persistent/refractory GD, antithyroid drugs over 5 years with positive TRAb. Researchers made the TCR library from RNA that was extracted from PBMCs. The sequencing used peripheral blood mononuclear cells (PBMCs), collected when the disease was refractory, from a patient treated with antithyroid drugs. The source of these receptors is a female donor with Graves disease.

The chain has TRBV7-9 and TRBJ2-3; no definite D call. Per the germline V gene, CDR1 is SEHNR and CDR2 is FQNEAQ (reference sequence). V lost 3 bases to trimming and J lost 0 bases, with 10 bases between them. The CDR3 is 15 residues long. The CDR3 bases are TGTGCCAGCAGCTTCAGGCGGTCTAGCACAGATACGCAGTATTTT. Translation: CASSFRRSSTDTQYF.

This chain joins TRBV10-3 and TRBJ2-5; D uncertain. The V gene's germline CDR1 is ENHRY and CDR2 SYGVKD. V was shortened by 3 bases and J by 5 bases, with 7 bases between the two germline ends. The CDR3 runs 12 residues. The CDR3 is CAISDRLETQYF. In DNA, the CDR3 is TGTGCCATCAGTGATAGACTGGAGACCCAGTACTTC.

This clonotype was seen at least ten times. The chain combines TRBV6-1 with TRBJ2-5; D not resolved. This CDR3 region has 16 residues. Germline V gene lookup returns CDR1 MNHNS and CDR2 SASEGT. The V end lost 4 bases, the J end lost 0 bases, and 15 bases lay between the germline ends. The CDR3 coding sequence is TGTGCCAGCAGTGCCGAACTTGGGATGTACCAAGAGACCCAGTACTTC. Protein sequence: CASSAELGMYQETQYF.

This clonotype was seen repeatedly, ten times or more. The V call is TRBV16, the J call TRBJ1-2; 7 bases agree with TRBD1. CDR1 is KGHSY, CDR2 FQNENV, per germline. The CDR3 loop spans 14 amino acids. V was clipped by 2 bases and J by 4 bases; unmatched bases: 4. The CDR3 bases are TGTGCCAGCAGCCAAAAGGAGGGGGCCTATGGCTACACCTTC. Translation gives CASSQKEGAYGYTF.

This clonotype has a count of ten or more. V is TRBV20-1 and J is TRBJ1-1, with a possible D match to TRBD1 (6 bases). V was pared by 6 bases and J by 7 bases, with 12 bases between. CDR1 and CDR2 from the germline V gene are DFQATT and SNEGSKA (reference sequence). This CDR3 is built from 11 residues. The CDR3 DNA reads as TGCAGTGCCAGGGGAAGGGTTGAAGCTTTCTTT. Its translation: CSARGRVEAFF.

This clonotype was counted at least ten times. The rearrangement uses TRBV11-1 and TRBJ2-2; 10 bases fit TRBD2. With V trimmed by 5 bases and J by 4 bases, 7 bases remained unmatched. The germline CDR1 and CDR2 sequences are SGHAT and FQDESV (reference sequence). CDR3 size: 16 residues. Here the CDR3 reads CASSIWASGSTGELFF. CDR3 sequence (DNA): TGTGCCAGCAGCATATGGGCTAGCGGGAGCACCGGGGAGCTGTTTTTT. Full variable domain (missing parts from reference TRBV11-1 and TRBJ2-2): EAEVAQSPRYKITEKSQAVAFWCDPISGHATLYWYRQILGQGPELLVQFQDESVVDDSQLPKDRFSAERLKGVDSTLKIQPAELGDSAMYLCASSIWASGSTGELFFGEGSRLTVL.

J is TRBJ2-1 and V is TRBV7-2; 7 bases are a match to TRBD2. Germline V gene lookup returns CDR1 SGHTA and CDR2 FQGNSA. The CDR3 loop spans 15 amino acids. V dropped 6 bases and J dropped 7; count of bases not matched to a gene: 12. This chain's CDR3 is CASSPTSNQRNEQFF. CDR3 nucleotides: TGTGCCAGCAGTCCGACTAGCAACCAAAGGAATGAGCAGTTCTTC. The full variable domain, rest sourced from reference TRBV7-2 and TRBJ2-1, is GAGVSQSPSNKVTEKGKDVELRCDPISGHTALYWYRQSLGQGLEFLIYFQGNSAPDKSGLPSDRFSAERTGGSVSTLTIQRTQQEDSAVYLCASSPTSNQRNEQFFGPGTRLTVL.

This clonotype came up many times. The chain links TRBV11-2 to TRBJ1-1, with D possibly matching TRBD1 (6 bases). V lost 3 bases and J 5 bases, leaving 22 bases between the germline ends. The CDR3 spans 17 residues. Germline V gene lookup returns CDR1 SGHAT and CDR2 FQNNGV. The CDR3 sequence: CASSFGQGGHPGTEAFF. The CDR3 DNA is TGTGCCAGCAGCTTCGGTCAAGGGGGGCATCCGGGGACTGAAGCTTTCTTT.

The chain joins TRBV20-1 to TRBJ2-1, with a weak D call TRBD2 (6 bases). Per germline, CDR1 DFQATT and CDR2 SNEGSKA (reference sequence). Deletions cut 6 bases from V and 0 bases from J, with 15 bases between. The length of the CDR3 is 15 residues. Here the CDR3 reads CSARRGGDSYNEQFF. For the CDR3, the DNA is TGCAGTGCCAGGAGGGGCGGAGACTCCTACAATGAGCAGTTCTTC.

The chain uses TRBV20-1 and TRBJ1-5; 9 bases line up with TRBD1. Trimming took 0 bases from V and 9 from J; bases not matched to a gene: 9. CDR3 length: 15 residues. Germline V gene data show CDR1 as DFQATT and CDR2 as SNEGSKA (reference sequence). CDR3 sequence (DNA): TGCAGTGCTAGAGATGGGGGACAGGGAGCCGGGCCCCAGCATTTT. It yields the protein CSARDGGQGAGPQHF.

This clonotype was observed at least ten times. This chain connects TRBV28 to TRBJ1-1; TRBD1 matches at 8 bases. The length of the CDR3 is 14 residues. J lost 0 bases, V lost 8 bases, and 5 bases had no gene match. Per germline, CDR1 MDHEN and CDR2 SYDVKM. The DNA of the CDR3 is TGTGCCAGCCGACAGGGGTCGATGAACACTGAAGCTTTCTTT. Protein sequence: CASRQGSMNTEAFF.

This clonotype has a handful of counts. The chain joins TRBV20-1 to TRBJ1-1; D uncertain. Germline loops: CDR1 DFQATT, CDR2 SNEGSKA (reference sequence). This CDR3 spans 13 amino acids. Trimming stripped 5 bases from V and 10 bases from J, with 20 bases between. The CDR3 region is CSAVTYGVLGAFF. CDR3 nucleotides: TGCAGTGCTGTAACCTATGGGGTCTTAGGAGCTTTCTTT.

Many counts were recorded for this clonotype. This rearrangement joins TRBV20-1 to TRBJ2-7; D ambiguous. Germline assignment: CDR1 DFQATT and CDR2 SNEGSKA (reference sequence). V lost 0 bases to trimming and J lost 4 bases, with 13 bases between them. The CDR3 spans 14 residues. Here the CDR3 DNA reads TGCAGTGCTAGAGATACGGTTGTCGAGTACGAGCAGTACTTC. It specifies CSARDTVVEYEQYF.

This clonotype has just a few counts. This chain links TRBV7-2 with TRBJ1-4; tentative D call: TRBD1 (5 bases). Germline V gene lookup returns CDR1 SGHTA and CDR2 FQGNSA. Trimming took off 3 bases at V and 4 bases at J, with 12 bases between the two ends. The CDR3 contains 15 residues. CDR3 protein: CASSFTGTNNEKLFF. For the CDR3, the DNA is TGTGCCAGCAGCTTCACCGGGACCAATAATGAAAAACTGTTTTTT.

V usage is TRBV20-1 and J usage is TRBJ2-7, with 10 bases aligning to TRBD2. The CDR3 sequence is 15 residues long. Looked up from germline, CDR1 is DFQATT and CDR2 is SNEGSKA (reference sequence). The V and J ends lost 5 bases and 3 bases, in that order; junction bases with no gene match: 10. The CDR3 DNA follows: TGCAGTGCTCTATCCACACTAGCGGGAAGCTACGAGCAGTACTTC. Its translation is CSALSTLAGSYEQYF.

This clonotype was observed at least ten times. The chain is built from TRBV20-1 and TRBJ1-5; the D gene is possibly TRBD1 (5 bases). Germline CDR1 reads DFQATT; CDR2 reads SNEGSKA (reference sequence). CDR3 size: 13 residues. V lost 6 bases and J 0 bases, leaving 9 bases between the germline ends. Written as DNA, the CDR3 is TGCAGTGCCCGGGGGGTTAGCAATCAGCCCCAGCATTTT. Its protein product is CSARGVSNQPQHF.

This clonotype was recorded a few times. The chain links TRBV3-1 to TRBJ2-3; TRBD2 matches at 13 bases. The germline V gene has CDR1 LGHDT and CDR2 YNNKEL (reference sequence). The V and J ends lost 1 base and 4 bases, in that order; junction bases with no gene match: 8. CDR3 size: 18 residues. The CDR3 sequence is CASSQGLTSGRLADTQYF. CDR3 coding DNA: TGTGCCAGCAGCCAAGGCCTGACTAGCGGGAGGTTGGCAGATACGCAGTATTTT.

The V gene is TRBV25-1, the J gene TRBJ2-1, with D possibly matching TRBD1 (6 bases). Germline CDR1 is MGHDK and CDR2 is SYGVNS. CDR3 length: 16 residues. Trimming pared 0 bases from V and 5 bases from J, leaving 14 bases between. CDR3 amino acids: CASSEYMAGVDNEQFF. The CDR3 nucleotides are TGTGCCAGCAGTGAATATATGGCAGGGGTGGACAATGAGCAGTTCTTC.

This clonotype was detected a few times. The rearrangement links TRBV19 to TRBJ1-1; D perhaps matches TRBD1 (5 bases). Germline V gene data show CDR1 as LNHDA and CDR2 as SQIVND (reference sequence). The CDR3 totals 10 residues. Trimming shortened V by 10 bases and J by 10 bases, and 13 bases separated the two germline ends. DNA for the CDR3: TGTGCCACCGGGGCAGTTGGAGCTTTCTTT. This translates into CATGAVGAFF.

J is TRBJ1-2 and V is TRBV28; D perhaps matches TRBD1 (5 bases). V was trimmed by 6 bases and J by 4 bases, leaving 15 bases between them. Germline V gene sequence: CDR1 MDHEN, CDR2 SYDVKM. This CDR3 is built from 14 residues. The CDR3 region is CASRPPSGAYGYTF. CDR3 nucleotide sequence: TGTGCCAGCAGGCCACCGAGCGGGGCCTATGGCTACACCTTC.